This TCR beta chain stems from a study of shared clonotypes between healthy human individuals. Several immunoSEQ 96-well plates shared each subset's DNA, each plate a replicate. Clones were read by immunoSEQ multiplex PCR, and TCRdb kept only the in-frame ones, dropping some. The sample consists of around 940,000 clones, 76% of them appearing once. The CDR3 extends over 15 amino acids. CDR1 is MGHDK, CDR2 SYGVNS, per germline. V was pared by 7 bases and J by 3 bases, with 8 bases of the junction left unmatched. Specimen: memory CD4+ T cells sorted from blood. The subset is: CD45RA-negative fraction. The TCR comes from a man younger than 35 in good health. V gene TRBV25-1 combines with J gene TRBJ2-1; 8 nucleotides agree with TRBD1. CDR3 region: CASNAPGQVYNEQFF. The CDR3, as DNA: TGTGCCAGCAATGCACCGGGACAGGTCTACAATGAGCAGTTCTTC.